These 9 T cell receptor beta chains were all obtained from the same sample, sequenced in a study of blood T cells in healthy people across ages (dated by TCRdb to 2013 to 2016). Receptor amplification or capture employed 5' RACE. The sequencing machine was an Illumina HiSeq 2500. A second PCR of about 6 to 11 cycles was run with a J-beta primer mix and a sample-barcoded 5' primer. TCRdb handled the public reads itself, with Q25 trimming in fastp and clone calling in MiXCR, and kept productive beta chains. Duplicate CDR3 protein sequences are folded into a single record with the most common DNA and genes. Present in this sample are around 820,000 distinct CDR3 sequences, about 25% of which were seen just once. Of the sample, around 3.6% is held by the ten largest clones. The data also belong to a second study, concerning T cells of mothers and their children.

Sequences were obtained from blood. The receptors shown here come from a boy under 18 in good health.

This clonotype was detected only a few times. The V and J genes are TRBV7-9 and TRBJ1-2, with D perhaps matching TRBD1 (5 bases). Deletions cut 5 bases from V and 4 bases from J, with 14 bases between. This CDR3 is built from 14 residues. Germline assignment: CDR1 SEHNR and CDR2 FQNEAQ (reference sequence). The CDR3 coding sequence is TGTGCCAGCAGCAAATCAGGGTTTGGCTATGGCTACACCTTC. As protein: CASSKSGFGYGYTF.

The sample holds a few counts of this clonotype. The chain is built from TRBV6-2 or TRBV6-3 and TRBJ1-1, with D possibly being TRBD1 (5 bases). This CDR3 is 16 amino acids long. Per germline, CDR1 MNHEY and CDR2 SVGEGT. V shed 2 bases and J shed 2 bases, with 15 bases lying between them. The CDR3 DNA sequence: TGTGCCAGCAGTTACGCCAGGGTTCCGCTCAACACTGAAGCTTTCTTT. Translating it yields CASSYARVPLNTEAFF.

V is TRBV4-2 and J is TRBJ2-6, with TRBD2 identical over 7 bases. CDR1 LGHNA and CDR2 YNFKEQ come from the germline V gene. This CDR3 contains 18 residues. Germline trimming cut 0 bases from V and 2 bases from J; bases unmatched to any gene: 7. CDR3 region: CASSQDRAGVAGANVLTF. For the CDR3, the DNA is TGTGCCAGCAGCCAAGATCGGGCGGGAGTAGCTGGGGCCAACGTCCTGACTTTC.

J is TRBJ2-2 and V is TRBV4-1, with D perhaps TRBD1 or TRBD2 (5 bases each). The V gene's germline CDR1 is MGHRA and CDR2 YSYEKL. Trimming pared 3 bases from V and 0 bases from J, leaving 8 bases between. This CDR3 contains 15 residues. In nucleotides, the CDR3 is TGCGCCAGCAGCCAGGGACCGTCGAACACCGGGGAGCTGTTTTTT. Amino acids: CASSQGPSNTGELFF.

This clonotype came up a few times. The V gene is TRBV28, the J gene TRBJ1-2, with D maybe TRBD1 (5 bases). Germline CDR1 is MDHEN and CDR2 is SYDVKM. This CDR3 spans 12 amino acids. V was pared by 8 bases and J by 2 bases, with 9 bases between. The CDR3 coding sequence is TGTGCCAGCCACGGGGGGAACTATGGCTACACCTTC. Protein product: CASHGGNYGYTF.

This CDR3 is CASSQEGSGLAGLDEQFF. As DNA, the CDR3 is TGCGCCAGCAGCCAAGAGGGGTCGGGACTAGCGGGATTGGATGAGCAGTTCTTC. The chain joins TRBV4-3 to TRBJ2-1; 13 nucleotides match TRBD2. Per the germline V gene, CDR1 is LGHNA and CDR2 is YSLEER. The CDR3 length is 18 residues. Trimming at V came to 0 bases and at J to 8 bases, leaving 10 bases not matched to a gene.

V gene TRBV28 combines with J gene TRBJ2-5, with D tentatively TRBD1 (6 bases). Germline-derived CDR1 and CDR2 are MDHEN and SYDVKM. This CDR3 spans 14 amino acids. Trimming left V 6 bases short and J 6 bases short, with 17 bases between. CDR3 amino acids: CASSRTGTPQTQYF. The CDR3 DNA is TGTGCCAGCAGCCGTACAGGGACCCCACAGACCCAGTACTTC.

V usage is TRBV20-1 and J usage is TRBJ2-5; 10 bases agree with TRBD2. The end of the DNA is better explained by TRBJ2-7, so the J call may be wrong. The germline gives CDR1 DFQATT, CDR2 SNEGSKA (reference sequence). There are 14 residues in the CDR3. The CDR3 region is CSTPGTSVSYEQYF. The CDR3 coding sequence is TGCAGTACTCCCGGGACTAGCGTGAGCTACGAGCAGTACTTC.

The chain employs TRBV5-1 and TRBJ2-3, with TRBD2 identical over 9 bases. CDR3 length: 16 amino acids. V was pared by 3 bases and J by 2 bases, with 7 bases of the junction left unmatched. Germline V lookup: CDR1 SGHRS, CDR2 YFSETQ. The CDR3 loop reads CASSSPSGAITDTQYF. The CDR3 nucleotides are TGCGCCAGCAGCTCCCCTAGCGGGGCCATCACAGATACGCAGTATTTT.